Shown below are 5 T cell receptor beta chains from a single sample sequenced in a study of T-cell reconstitution after alpha-beta-depleted transplantation in children. General study results and limits: T-cell counts and diversity were attributed mostly to newly produced T cells one year after transplant.

The TCRbeta library was prepared with unique molecular identifiers. TCRdb re-called the PCR reads through MiXCR, storing one row per CDR3 protein. The table records about 300,000 distinct CDR3 sequences, roughly 8.2% of them present only once. No antigen is known for these receptors. Specimen: peripheral blood, collected 360 days after TCRalphabeta/CD19-depleted stem cell transplant. These receptor sequences come from a female patient aged 2-9 years who had a stem cell transplant for Fanconi anemia, so the T cells may come from the graft donor.

Many counts were recorded for this clonotype. The chain combines TRBV15 with TRBJ2-2; D call uncertain. V lost 4 bases, J lost 9 bases, and 9 bases lay in between. Germline V CDR1 and CDR2: LNHNV, YYDKDF (reference sequence). The CDR3 extends over 12 amino acids. The CDR3 DNA reads as TGTGCCACCAGCAATCCAGGCCGGGAGCTGTTTTTT. As protein: CATSNPGRELFF.

Many counts were recorded for this clonotype. The chain employs TRBV28 and TRBJ2-7; 10 bases agree with TRBD1. The CDR3 covers 13 residues. V shed 6 bases, J shed 4 bases, and the junction held 3 bases outside the gene matches. Germline V gene data show CDR1 as MDHEN and CDR2 as SYDVKM. CDR3 loop: CASRGTGEYEQYF. The CDR3, as DNA: TGTGCCAGCAGAGGGACAGGGGAATACGAGCAGTACTTC.

This clonotype has a count of ten or more. The rearrangement uses TRBV20-1 and TRBJ2-2; D possibly matches TRBD1 or TRBD2 (5 bases each). The CDR3 covers 13 residues. From germline, CDR1 is DFQATT and CDR2 SNEGSKA (reference sequence). V shed 0 bases and J shed 8 bases, with 10 bases lying between them. The chain's CDR3 is CSARDTGPGELFF. CDR3 DNA: TGCAGTGCTAGAGATACGGGGCCGGGGGAGCTGTTTTTT.

This clonotype was seen ten or more times. The chain recombines TRBV20-1 with TRBJ2-7; 7 nucleotides agree with TRBD1. Germline loops: CDR1 DFQATT, CDR2 SNEGSKA (reference sequence). The CDR3 has 15 amino acids. Germline trimming cut 4 bases from V and 4 bases from J; bases unmatched to any gene: 13. CDR3 nucleotide sequence: TGCAGTGCTACCCCCCCTGACAGGGAGTGGTACGAGCAGTACTTC. Its translation is CSATPPDREWYEQYF.

This clonotype was seen a handful of times. A much bigger clone sits one base away, suggesting this may be a read error. In this CDR3 the conserved last residue, phenylalanine or tryptophan, is missing, so a read error is likely. V is TRBV12-3 or TRBV12-4 and J is TRBJ1-1; D not certain. The CDR3 has 11 residues. V lost 3 bases to trimming and J lost 5 bases, with 4 bases between them. The CDR3 region is CASSLRTEAFY. In DNA form, the CDR3 reads TGTGCCAGCAGTTTGAGGACTGAAGCTTTCTAT.